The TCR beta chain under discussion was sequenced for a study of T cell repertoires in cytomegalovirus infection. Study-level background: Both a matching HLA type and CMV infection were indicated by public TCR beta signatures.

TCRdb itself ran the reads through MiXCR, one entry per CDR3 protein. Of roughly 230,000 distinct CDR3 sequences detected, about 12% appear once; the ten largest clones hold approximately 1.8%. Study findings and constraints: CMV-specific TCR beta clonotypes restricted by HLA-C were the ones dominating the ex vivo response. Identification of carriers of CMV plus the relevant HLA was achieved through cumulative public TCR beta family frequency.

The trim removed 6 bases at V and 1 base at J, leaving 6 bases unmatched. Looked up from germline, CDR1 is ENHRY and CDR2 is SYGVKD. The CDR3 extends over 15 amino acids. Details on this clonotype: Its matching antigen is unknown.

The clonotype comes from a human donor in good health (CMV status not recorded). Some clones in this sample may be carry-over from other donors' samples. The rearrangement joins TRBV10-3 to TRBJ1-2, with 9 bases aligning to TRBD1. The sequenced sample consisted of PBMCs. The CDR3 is CAIRGDRGDNYGYTF. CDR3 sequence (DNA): TGTGCCATCAGAGGAGACAGGGGGGATAACTATGGCTACACCTTC.